This is a list of T cell receptor beta chains from one sample in a study of cytomegalovirus exposure and HLA in healthy donors. Clones were read by immunoSEQ multiplex PCR, and TCRdb kept only the in-frame ones, dropping some. The sample contains 220,000 or so clones, 85% to 95% of which appear only once. Sequencing was done on a sample of PBMCs. The source of these receptors is a woman between 18 and 29 years old in good health and CMV-seronegative. Each CDR3 is given with its conserved first and last residue. The D gene is left open where the match is weak. Some rows have no size entry. The others give once, few or many, or a class for an expanded clone.

cdr3_nt | cdr3_aa | clone_size | j_call | cdr3_length | d_call | v_call
TGTGCCAGCTCACCACCCGGGGACAGGGGACAGCCCCAGCATTTT | CASSPPGDRGQPQHF | - | TRBJ1-5 | 15 | TRBD1 | TRBV18
TGTGCCAGCAAGGCGGGTGACACTGAAGCTTTCTTT | CASKAGDTEAFF | few | TRBJ1-1 | 12 | - | TRBV25-1
TGTGCCAGCAGTTCGCATTCGGGAGACCATTTAGGAGCTTTCTTT | CASSSHSGDHLGAFF | - | TRBJ1-1 | 15 | - | TRBV6-5
TGTGCCAGCTCACCAGAGAGCTATGGCTACACCTTC | CASSPESYGYTF | - | TRBJ1-2 | 12 | - | TRBV18
TGTGCCAGCAGCTTAGGTCAGACCGGGGAGCTGTTTTTT | CASSLGQTGELFF | - | TRBJ2-2 | 13 | - | TRBV11-2
TGTGCCAGCAGCCACACCCGGGACAGTATCTACGAGCAGTACTTC | CASSHTRDSIYEQYF | - | TRBJ2-7 | 15 | TRBD1 | TRBV14
TGTGCCAGCAGCGGAGACCCCTCAGGGGTCCACGAGCAGTACTTC | CASSGDPSGVHEQYF | - | TRBJ2-7 | 15 | - | TRBV9
TGTGCCAGCAGTGGAGGGGACTATGGCTACACCTTC | CASSGGDYGYTF | few | TRBJ1-2 | 12 | - | TRBV6-5
TGTGCCAGCAGTCGGACAGGGGGGACCCTTAGCAATCAGCCCCAGCATTTT | CASSRTGGTLSNQPQHF | - | TRBJ1-5 | 17 | TRBD1 | TRBV27
TGCGCCAGCAGCTTGGACTGGAACACTGAAGCTTTCTTT | CASSLDWNTEAFF | - | TRBJ1-1 | 13 | - | TRBV5-1
TGTGCCAGCAGTGAGGCGAAGGGAGGTCGGGGGGACAATTCACCCCTCCACTTT | CASSEAKGGRGDNSPLHF | once | TRBJ1-6 | 18 | - | TRBV2
TGTGCCAGCAGGGAGACTAGCGGGAGGACAGATACGCAGTATTTT | CASRETSGRTDTQYF | - | TRBJ2-3 | 15 | TRBD2 | TRBV9
TGTGCCAGCAGCTTATACAGGGGGCAAAGCACTGAAGCTTTCTTT | CASSLYRGQSTEAFF | - | TRBJ1-1 | 15 | TRBD1 | TRBV11-2
TGTGCCAGCAGTGAGAGGTTGTTATATGGCTACACCTTC | CASSERLLYGYTF | - | TRBJ1-2 | 13 | - | TRBV2
TGCGCCAGCAGCCAAGATTGGGGGACAGCAAACTACAATGAGCAGTTCTTC | CASSQDWGTANYNEQFF | once | TRBJ2-1 | 17 | TRBD1 | TRBV4-1
TGTGCCAGCAGCCCCAGAATGAACACTGAAGCTTTCTTT | CASSPRMNTEAFF | - | TRBJ1-1 | 13 | - | TRBV5-4
TGTGCCAGCAGTTACTCGCAGAACTATGGCTACACCTTC | CASSYSQNYGYTF | - | TRBJ1-2 | 13 | - | TRBV6-5
TGTGCCAGCAGTTTAAGGGCAGGCAGGGGCAATGAGCAGTTCTTC | CASSLRAGRGNEQFF | - | TRBJ2-1 | 15 | - | TRBV27
TGTGCCAGCAGTGACTCTGGCGGGGGGCAAAACATTCAGTACTTC | CASSDSGGGQNIQYF | many | TRBJ2-4 | 15 | TRBD2 | TRBV6-4
TGCGCCAGCAGCGTGCAGCGGGCCCTCTCCTACAATGAGCAGTTCTTC | CASSVQRALSYNEQFF | once | TRBJ2-1 | 16 | - | TRBV5-1
TGCGCCAGCAGCTTGGAAGGGGTCTTAAATGAAAAACTGTTTTTT | CASSLEGVLNEKLFF | - | TRBJ1-4 | 15 | - | TRBV5-1
TGTGCCAGCAGCTACGGGACAGGAAAGTACGAGCAGTACTTC | CASSYGTGKYEQYF | once | TRBJ2-7 | 14 | TRBD1 | TRBV15
TGTGCCACCGAAACCTCTCCTGTGAGGGGAGGGGATCAGCCCCAGCATTTT | CATETSPVRGGDQPQHF | few | TRBJ1-5 | 17 | - | TRBV19
TGCGCCAGCAGCTTGGCTGGGCAGGGGGCGCGGTACGAGCAGTACTTC | CASSLAGQGARYEQYF | - | TRBJ2-7 | 16 | TRBD1 | TRBV5-1
TGTGCCTGGAGTGGTCAGGGATGGGAGCAGTACTTC | CAWSGQGWEQYF | - | TRBJ2-7 | 12 | - | TRBV30
TGTGCCAGCAGTTCTTGGACAGGGAACACTGAAGCTTTCTTT | CASSSWTGNTEAFF | - | TRBJ1-1 | 14 | TRBD1 | TRBV6-4
TGTGCCAGCAGTTTAACCCACGACCTCAGGGGGAGGAACACTGAAGCTTTCTTT | CASSLTHDLRGRNTEAFF | - | TRBJ1-1 | 18 | TRBD1 | TRBV28
TGTGCCAGCTCACCTCAATACAGGGTTAACAGCGCGGGCTACGAGCAGTACTTC | CASSPQYRVNSAGYEQYF | - | TRBJ2-7 | 18 | - | TRBV18
TGTGCCTGGAGTGTAAAGGGGGGGCTCAATCAGCCCCAGCATTTT | CAWSVKGGLNQPQHF | few | TRBJ1-5 | 15 | - | TRBV30
TGTGCCAGCAACCCCCCGGGACAGAACTCCTACGAGCAGTACTTC | CASNPPGQNSYEQYF | - | TRBJ2-7 | 15 | TRBD1 | TRBV28
TGTGCCAGCAGCTTAGCGTCTCGTGGGGGGACCGGGGAGCTGTTTTTT | CASSLASRGGTGELFF | - | TRBJ2-2 | 16 | - | TRBV7-2
TGTGCCAGCACCGACCCACAGTCAAGGAACACTGAAGCTTTCTTT | CASTDPQSRNTEAFF | - | TRBJ1-1 | 15 | - | TRBV6-1
TGCGCCAGCAGCGGGACTAGCGGGAGTAACACCGGGAAGCTGTTTTTT | CASSGTSGSNTGKLFF | - | TRBJ2-2 | 16 | TRBD2 | TRBV5-1
TGCGCCAGCAGTGCCCGACGCGGTGAGCAGTACTTC | CASSARRGEQYF | - | TRBJ2-7 | 12 | - | TRBV10-1
TGTGCCAGCAGTGACTCGACAGCCCGCGCCTACAATGAGCAGTTCTTC | CASSDSTARAYNEQFF | - | TRBJ2-1 | 16 | - | TRBV6-4
TGCAGCGTCCTCCCCCGGGGGGGACAGGGGCGGACCCAGTACTTC | CSVLPRGGQGRTQYF | - | TRBJ2-5 | 15 | TRBD1 | TRBV29-1
TGTGCCAGCAGCCAAAGTACCATAGCGGATACCTACAATGAGCAGTTCTTC | CASSQSTIADTYNEQFF | - | TRBJ2-1 | 17 | - | TRBV7-6